The rows below give T cell receptor beta chains drawn from one sample of a study of cytomegalovirus exposure and HLA in healthy donors. Here immunoSEQ multiplex PCR was the method, and the copy in TCRdb shows in-frame clones only, minus some. Among about 130,000 clones listed, over 70% were seen once. The sequenced sample consisted of PBMCs. The source of these receptors is a man aged 25 to 45 in good health and CMV-seronegative. The CDR3 runs from the conserved cysteine through the conserved F or W. A D gene is named only where the DNA matches it firmly. Part of the rows lack a size; the others show once, few, many or a class for expanded clones.

d_call j_call v_call clone_size cdr3_nt cdr3_aa
- TRBJ1-4 TRBV9 - TGTGCCAGCAGCGTAGGGGGGGGTAATGAAAAACTGTTTTTT CASSVGGGNEKLFF
- TRBJ1-5 TRBV6-1 - TGTGCCAGCAGTGAAGGTGGTGGGGGGATCGCTCAGCCCCAGCATTTT CASSEGGGGIAQPQHF
TRBD1 TRBJ1-1 TRBV28 once TGTGCCAGCAGTTTCCCCGACAGGGGGCAGGAAGCTTTCTTT CASSFPDRGQEAFF
- TRBJ1-2 TRBV7-9 - TGTGCCAGCAGATACCAGGGGCGTCGTGGAGGCTACACCTTC CASRYQGRRGGYTF
TRBD2 TRBJ2-3 TRBV28 - TGTGCCAGCAGTCCAGTAGCGGGAAGTGCGACAGATACGCAGTATTTT CASSPVAGSATDTQYF
- TRBJ1-5 TRBV30 - TGTGCCTGGAGTGTAACCGGGGGAGAGCAGCCCCAGCATTTT CAWSVTGGEQPQHF
- TRBJ2-5 TRBV5-1 - TGCGCCAGCAGCTTGACAGGCCCCGAGACCCAGTACTTC CASSLTGPETQYF
- TRBJ2-1 TRBV4-1 - TGCGCCAGCACCCCCTGGGTAGTCAGCGACTCCTACAATGAGCAGTTCTTC CASTPWVVSDSYNEQFF
TRBD2 TRBJ2-7 TRBV13 - TGTGCCAGCAGCTTAGACCCCCTACTTGCGGGAGAGGGCAAGTACTTC CASSLDPLLAGEGKYF
TRBD2 TRBJ2-7 TRBV28 - TGTGCCAGCAAGGGCGGGGGTTCCTACGAGCAGTACTTC CASKGGGSYEQYF
- TRBJ2-7 TRBV10-2 few TGCGCCAGCAGTGACGGGAGACGGTCCTACGAGCAGTACTTC CASSDGRRSYEQYF
- TRBJ2-1 TRBV7-9 - TGTGCCAGCACCCCCACCGAAGCAGGGGTCGTCTCCTACAATGAGCAGTTCTTC CASTPTEAGVVSYNEQFF
- TRBJ2-5 TRBV4-1 once TGCGCCAGCAGCCAAGTGGAGGTCTTAGAGACCCAGTACTTC CASSQVEVLETQYF
TRBD2 TRBJ2-1 TRBV2 once TGTGCCAGCGTAGCAAGAAGTACTAGCGTCATCAATGAGCAGTTCTTC CASVARSTSVINEQFF
TRBD2 TRBJ2-7 TRBV10-3 - TGTGCCATCATCCAGCGGGAAGGCTCCGAGCAGTACTTC CAIIQREGSEQYF
- TRBJ1-2 TRBV15 - TGTGCCACCAGCAGAGAATTCGCTGGGGGGGGCTTTGGCTACACCTTC CATSREFAGGGFGYTF
- TRBJ1-1 TRBV6-5 few TGTGCCAGCAGTTACGCCGGGACTTACGGGGACACTGAAGCTTTCTTT CASSYAGTYGDTEAFF
- TRBJ2-7 TRBV7-9 - TGTGCCAGCAGCGCCGGAGACTACGAGCAGTACTTC CASSAGDYEQYF
TRBD1 TRBJ2-7 TRBV10-3 - TGTGCCATCAGTGAGTTGGACAGGGGTTTCGACGAGCAGTACTTC CAISELDRGFDEQYF
- TRBJ1-2 TRBV6-6 - TGTGCCAGCAGTTACTCGAACAGTGGCTATGGCTACACCTTC CASSYSNSGYGYTF
- TRBJ2-5 TRBV5-4 - TGTGCCAGCAGCCCACAGGGAAGTGTGGAGACCCAGTACTTC CASSPQGSVETQYF
TRBD1 TRBJ2-1 TRBV6-5 many TGTGCCAGCAGTCCTGGACAGGGAGGTAATGAGCAGTTCTTC CASSPGQGGNEQFF
TRBD1 TRBJ1-2 TRBV2 - TGTGCCAGCAGACCCGGGAGGGGGCCGTTGTATGGCTACACCTTC CASRPGRGPLYGYTF